These T cell receptor beta chains were read from a single sample in a study of control samples from healthy donors and cancer patients. TCRdb keeps only in-frame clones here, not all; method: immunoSEQ multiplex PCR. Found here are 150,000 to 200,000 clones, approximately 90% of them singletons; the top ten hold approximately 12%. Sequenced input: blood. Receptors were obtained from a man aged 30 to 45 in good health. Each CDR3 is given without its conserved first and last residue.

v_gene: TRBV14; CDR3aa: ASSLQRALNEQF
v_gene: TRBV5-1; CDR3aa: ASRERGLGTDTQY
v_gene: TRBV11-2; CDR3aa: ASSLDRFIRNSHKAF
v_gene: TRBV5-1; CDR3aa: ASSPQGKTQY
v_gene: TRBV19; CDR3aa: ASSILGQGAYEQY
v_gene: TRBV2; CDR3aa: ASARLPGQAL
v_gene: TRBV5-1; CDR3aa: ASSLTGMRGEQY
v_gene: TRBV6-6; CDR3aa: ASTPRVLTGGNEQF
v_gene: TRBV6-5; CDR3aa: ASRTGSGNQPQH
v_gene: TRBV6-4; CDR3aa: ASSDGSSYNEQF
v_gene: TRBV5-1; CDR3aa: ASSSSGGPGDTQY
v_gene: TRBV7-9; CDR3aa: ASSFKRTSGNTIY
v_gene: TRBV7-9; CDR3aa: ASSLKDDGTEAF
v_gene: TRBV6-5; CDR3aa: ASTQGRRAF
v_gene: TRBV5-4; CDR3aa: ASSPVGTSSYEQY
v_gene: TRBV7-2; CDR3aa: ASSLEGTGYLGELF
v_gene: TRBV4-2; CDR3aa: ASSGRAGSESPLH
v_gene: TRBV7-8; CDR3aa: ASSLVAGGTNEQF
v_gene: TRBV5-1; CDR3aa: ASSLRPGETQY
v_gene: TRBV3-1/TRBV3-2; CDR3aa: ASSQDQVDTSYNEQF
v_gene: TRBV27; CDR3aa: ASRDWGAYNSPLH
v_gene: TRBV5-8; CDR3aa: ASSFIRSEQF
v_gene: TRBV9; CDR3aa: ASSVDRGPYSGELF
v_gene: TRBV20-1; CDR3aa: SASTHSLINQPQH
v_gene: TRBV2; CDR3aa: ASNAGQGSQPQH
v_gene: TRBV19; CDR3aa: ASRGSDYTTDTQY
v_gene: TRBV7-9; CDR3aa: ASSPLSGDSSGYT
v_gene: TRBV7-3; CDR3aa: ASSFTGGSGNTIY
v_gene: TRBV19; CDR3aa: ATRGQGIHEQF
v_gene: TRBV5-1; CDR3aa: ASSLQGPDTQY
v_gene: TRBV6-1; CDR3aa: ASSEEARGTTL
v_gene: TRBV7-9; CDR3aa: ASTPGLAGVDEQF